The rows below give T cell receptor beta chains drawn from one sample of a study of T cells in Graves' hyperthyroidism and ophthalmopathy. TCRdb fed the multiplex PCR reads into MiXCR, producing one record per CDR3 protein. The sample consists of some 320,000 distinct CDR3 sequences, roughly an eighth of them appearing once. The sample consisted of blood. The source is a woman aged 35 to 49 with Graves' ophthalmopathy. Each CDR3 is given with its conserved first and last residue. The D gene is left open where the match is weak. The listing skips clone size in some rows; elsewhere it reads once, few, many or a size class.

clone size: many; J gene: TRBJ2-5; V gene: TRBV6-1; D gene: NA; CDR3 protein: CASRQNPAVSKETQYF; CDR3 DNA: TGTGCCAGCAGACAGAATCCGGCCGTGAGTAAAGAGACCCAGTACTTC
clone size: many; J gene: TRBJ2-1; V gene: TRBV5-6; D gene: TRBD2; CDR3 protein: CASSYPGGPNNEQFF; CDR3 DNA: TGTGCCAGCAGCTACCCGGGAGGGCCGAACAATGAGCAGTTCTTC
clone size: many; J gene: TRBJ1-1; V gene: TRBV9; D gene: TRBD1; CDR3 protein: CASSVQGGSTEAFF; CDR3 DNA: TGTGCCAGCAGCGTACAGGGGGGGAGCACTGAAGCTTTCTTT
clone size: NA; J gene: TRBJ2-2; V gene: TRBV5-6; D gene: TRBD2; CDR3 protein: CASSPGLGDGELFF; CDR3 DNA: TGTGCCAGCAGCCCGGGACTAGGGGACGGGGAGCTGTTTTTT
clone size: few; J gene: TRBJ1-2; V gene: TRBV6-1; D gene: NA; CDR3 protein: CASGEGRHYGYTF; CDR3 DNA: TGTGCCAGCGGAGAGGGACGGCACTATGGCTACACCTTC
clone size: few; J gene: TRBJ2-7; V gene: TRBV29-1; D gene: NA; CDR3 protein: CSVYLGTSLYEQYF; CDR3 DNA: TGCAGCGTGTACCTCGGGACATCGCTTTACGAGCAGTACTTC
clone size: NA; J gene: TRBJ1-2; V gene: TRBV12-3/TRBV12-4; D gene: NA; CDR3 protein: CASRGAGTRYGYTF; CDR3 DNA: TGTGCCAGCAGGGGAGCCGGGACAAGATATGGCTACACCTTC
clone size: many; J gene: TRBJ2-7; V gene: TRBV7-2; D gene: NA; CDR3 protein: CASSLEGVYEQYF; CDR3 DNA: TGTGCCAGCAGCTTAGAAGGTGTCTACGAGCAGTACTTC
clone size: many; J gene: TRBJ2-1; V gene: TRBV12-3/TRBV12-4; D gene: TRBD1; CDR3 protein: CASSVGTEYYNEQFF; CDR3 DNA: TGTGCCAGCAGTGTAGGGACAGAATACTACAATGAGCAGTTCTTC
clone size: NA; J gene: TRBJ1-3; V gene: TRBV19; D gene: TRBD1; CDR3 protein: CASSTGTGSGNTIYF; CDR3 DNA: TGTGCCAGTAGCACCGGGACAGGCTCTGGAAACACCATATATTTT
clone size: few; J gene: TRBJ2-7; V gene: TRBV12-3/TRBV12-4; D gene: NA; CDR3 protein: CASSLAGAPSYEQYF; CDR3 DNA: TGTGCCAGCAGTTTAGCAGGGGCCCCCTCCTACGAGCAGTACTTC
clone size: few; J gene: TRBJ1-1; V gene: TRBV18; D gene: TRBD1; CDR3 protein: CASSLYRGRYDTEAFF; CDR3 DNA: TGTGCCAGCTCCCTCTACAGGGGGCGTTACGACACTGAAGCTTTCTTT
clone size: NA; J gene: TRBJ2-2; V gene: TRBV27; D gene: TRBD2; CDR3 protein: CASTGGTSGIIGELFF; CDR3 DNA: TGTGCCAGCACCGGCGGGACTAGCGGGATAATCGGGGAGCTGTTTTTT
clone size: NA; J gene: TRBJ2-4; V gene: TRBV6-2/TRBV6-3; D gene: TRBD2; CDR3 protein: CASRGLAGGGKNIQYF; CDR3 DNA: TGTGCCAGCAGGGGACTAGCGGGAGGCGGAAAAAACATTCAGTACTTC
clone size: many; J gene: TRBJ1-5; V gene: TRBV6-1; D gene: NA; CDR3 protein: CASSEGTVPNQPQHF; CDR3 DNA: TGTGCCAGCAGTGAAGGAACAGTCCCCAATCAGCCCCAGCATTTT
clone size: NA; J gene: TRBJ1-3; V gene: TRBV6-1; D gene: NA; CDR3 protein: CASRPLTGSRKTGNTIYF; CDR3 DNA: TGTGCCAGCAGACCATTAACAGGGTCTCGGAAAACTGGAAACACCATATATTTT
clone size: few; J gene: TRBJ1-6; V gene: TRBV6-1; D gene: NA; CDR3 protein: CASTKGGLRYNSPLHF; CDR3 DNA: TGTGCCAGCACTAAGGGGGGGCTAAGGTATAATTCACCCCTCCACTTT
clone size: NA; J gene: TRBJ2-1; V gene: TRBV30; D gene: NA; CDR3 protein: CAWSVQASLGSKNEQFF; CDR3 DNA: TGTGCCTGGAGTGTACAGGCTAGTCTGGGCTCCAAGAATGAGCAGTTCTTC
clone size: NA; J gene: TRBJ2-7; V gene: TRBV10-3; D gene: NA; CDR3 protein: CAISPSRSNSGYEQYF; CDR3 DNA: TGTGCCATCAGTCCCTCTCGGAGTAATTCGGGGTACGAGCAGTACTTC
clone size: NA; J gene: TRBJ2-5; V gene: TRBV29-1; D gene: NA; CDR3 protein: CSVVVSQETQYF; CDR3 DNA: TGCAGCGTTGTTGTCAGCCAAGAGACCCAGTACTTC
clone size: few; J gene: TRBJ2-1; V gene: TRBV20-1; D gene: NA; CDR3 protein: CSAPFPAFEQFF; CDR3 DNA: TGCAGTGCTCCGTTTCCCGCCTTTGAGCAGTTCTTC
clone size: few; J gene: TRBJ1-4; V gene: TRBV19; D gene: NA; CDR3 protein: CASRKGTALVAEKLFF; CDR3 DNA: TGTGCCAGTAGAAAAGGGACCGCCTTGGTAGCTGAAAAACTGTTTTTT
clone size: many; J gene: TRBJ2-2; V gene: TRBV7-9; D gene: NA; CDR3 protein: CASSFRQFGELFF; CDR3 DNA: TGTGCCAGCAGCTTTCGACAGTTCGGGGAGCTGTTTTTT
clone size: NA; J gene: TRBJ2-1; V gene: TRBV7-8; D gene: TRBD2; CDR3 protein: CASSPRAGPEDEQFF; CDR3 DNA: TGTGCCAGCAGCCCCCGAGCGGGACCCGAGGATGAGCAGTTCTTC
clone size: few; J gene: TRBJ1-1; V gene: TRBV14; D gene: NA; CDR3 protein: CASSQDSLNTEAFF; CDR3 DNA: TGTGCCAGCAGCCAAGACAGTCTGAACACTGAAGCTTTCTTT
clone size: many; J gene: TRBJ2-1; V gene: TRBV9; D gene: NA; CDR3 protein: CASSVEWQGEGEQFF; CDR3 DNA: TGTGCCAGCAGCGTAGAGTGGCAGGGAGAAGGTGAGCAGTTCTTC
clone size: NA; J gene: TRBJ2-3; V gene: TRBV20-1; D gene: TRBD2; CDR3 protein: CSASRLAGGTSGTDTQYF; CDR3 DNA: TGCAGTGCTAGTCGACTAGCGGGGGGGACCTCGGGGACAGATACGCAGTATTTT
clone size: many; J gene: TRBJ2-1; V gene: TRBV2; D gene: TRBD2; CDR3 protein: CASSLSGGGYNEQFF; CDR3 DNA: TGTGCCAGCAGTCTTAGCGGGGGGGGGTACAATGAGCAGTTCTTC
clone size: few; J gene: TRBJ2-7; V gene: TRBV7-9; D gene: NA; CDR3 protein: CASSRRGPDISYEQYF; CDR3 DNA: TGTGCCAGCAGCCGAAGAGGTCCGGATATTTCCTACGAGCAGTACTTC
clone size: many; J gene: TRBJ2-1; V gene: TRBV6-6; D gene: NA; CDR3 protein: CASSLATSYNEQFF; CDR3 DNA: TGTGCCAGCAGTTTGGCCACAAGCTACAATGAGCAGTTCTTC
clone size: few; J gene: TRBJ1-4; V gene: TRBV7-2; D gene: NA; CDR3 protein: CASRGGAGEKLFF; CDR3 DNA: TGTGCCAGCAGGGGCGGAGCAGGTGAAAAACTGTTTTTT
clone size: few; J gene: TRBJ1-3; V gene: TRBV9; D gene: TRBD1; CDR3 protein: CASSVGPGGGGNTIYF; CDR3 DNA: TGTGCCAGCAGCGTAGGCCCAGGGGGCGGTGGAAACACCATATATTTT
clone size: NA; J gene: TRBJ2-2; V gene: TRBV20-1; D gene: NA; CDR3 protein: CSAKHGELFF; CDR3 DNA: TGCAGTGCTAAACACGGGGAGCTGTTTTTT